This T cell receptor (beta chain) comes out of a study of CD8+ T cells in alopecia areata. Study findings and constraints: Unlike in mice, where it was clearer, TCR sharing across patients was less clear, possibly HLA-related.

V was pared by 1 base and J by 4 bases, with 5 bases of the junction left unmatched. The germline V gene has CDR1 MDHEN and CDR2 SYDVKM. CDR3 length equals 15 residues. This clone was counted between two and nine times. Its antigen remains unidentified. From PBMCs, CD4+ and CD8+ T cells were sorted. In each case, RNA was isolated and then reverse transcribed into cDNA as the sequencing template. The table came from immunoSEQ multiplex PCR; TCRdb's copy has only in-frame clones and leaves some out. Here the sample spans more than 95,000 clones, approximately 60% being singletons. The rearrangement joins TRBV28 to TRBJ1-2; the match to TRBD1 covers 8 bases. This TCR was recovered from a human donor in good health. Sequencing was done on a sample of CD4+ T cells sorted from blood. The CDR3 DNA reads TGTGCCAGCAGTTTATCAGGGGGCGTATTCTATGGCTACACCTTC. Translating gives CASSLSGGVFYGYTF.